This T cell receptor beta chain came from a study of Tregs in tolerant kidney transplant recipients. Overall study findings and caveats: Activated donor B cell expansion appeared to reveal the most relevant donor-specific TCRbeta repertoire. Validation in larger populations is needed because few patients were studied.

CDR1 and CDR2 (germline): SGHNT, YYREEE (reference sequence). V gave up 3 bases and J gave up 9 bases; unmatched junction bases: 1. The CDR3 is 11 residues long. Mixed chimerism was transient after nonmyeloablative marrow transplants from related graft donors. Generated by immunoSEQ multiplex PCR, the TCRdb table keeps only in-frame clones and is missing some. The data contain 50,000 or so clones, roughly nine tenths of them seen just once; the ten biggest clones take up roughly a sixth. Turning to this clone: The antigen is unknown.

This chain links TRBV5-4 with TRBJ2-3; the match to TRBD1 covers 7 bases. The starting material was CD8+ T cells from blood (PBMCs), obtained 12 months after the transplant. The sequence came from a human patient who received a combined kidney and bone marrow transplant. Some T cells may possibly be graft donor cells. CDR3 sequence (DNA): TGTGCCAGCAGCTCGGGACAGACGCAGTATTTT. Protein: CASSSGQTQYF.